Following are 15 T cell receptor beta chains from one sample sequenced in a study of T cells in Graves' hyperthyroidism and ophthalmopathy. RNA transcripts provided the source from which TCR beta CDR3 regions were amplified. In the first-round RT-PCR of the TCR CDR3, the HTBI primer set was used. TCRdb independently ran MiXCR on the multiplex PCR reads; one entry per CDR3 protein. Of about 290,000 distinct CDR3 sequences in the sample, roughly 19% were seen once. The sample was blood. Source of these receptors: a man aged 45 to 65 with Graves' ophthalmopathy.

This clonotype was seen ten or more times. The chain joins TRBV20-1 to TRBJ1-4; TRBD1 aligns across 9 bases. The germline gives CDR1 DFQATT, CDR2 SNEGSKA (reference sequence). CDR3 size: 13 residues. The CDR3 nucleotides read TGCAGCGCGGAGGGACAGGGAATCGAAAAACTGTTTTTT. The encoded protein is CSAEGQGIEKLFF.

This clonotype turned up a few times. This sequence joins TRBV5-1 and TRBJ2-1; 7 bases map to TRBD1. Germline CDR1 and CDR2: SGHRS and YFSETQ. The V and J ends lost 5 bases and 8 bases, in that order; junction bases with no gene match: 7. The CDR3 has 13 residues. This chain's CDR3 is CASSRRQGDEQFF. CDR3 sequence (DNA): TGCGCCAGCAGTAGACGCCAGGGGGATGAGCAGTTCTTC.

There are a few counts of this clonotype. The genes are TRBV6-1 and TRBJ1-5; TRBD1 aligns across 8 bases. Trimming removed 8 bases from V and 3 bases from J; junction bases left unmatched: 6. This CDR3 contains 14 residues. CDR1 is MNHNS and CDR2 is SASEGT in the germline V gene. DNA of the CDR3: TGTGCCAGCGGGGGACAGGAAATCAATCAGCCCCAGCATTTT. This encodes CASGGQEINQPQHF.

This clonotype occurred a few times. The V and J genes are TRBV14 and TRBJ2-2; possible D gene TRBD2, 5 bases. V shed 5 bases and J shed 3 bases, with 22 bases lying between them. Germline CDR1 and CDR2: SGHDN and FVKESK. This CDR3 spans 18 amino acids. The CDR3 loop is CASSTHHLIASDTGELFF. The CDR3 coding sequence is TGTGCCAGCAGCACACACCACCTGATAGCGAGCGACACCGGGGAGCTGTTTTTT.

Turning to this clonotype: A much bigger clone sits one base away, suggesting this may be a read error. CDR3 loop: CASSLWTSGGEQFF. CDR3 in DNA: TGTGCCAGCAGCTTGTGGACTAGCGGGGGGGAGCAGTTCTTC. The V and J genes are TRBV7-9 and TRBJ2-1, with 14 bases matching TRBD2. Germline V gene lookup returns CDR1 SEHNR and CDR2 FQNEAQ (reference sequence). The J segment lost 10 bases and the V segment lost 3 bases, leaving 2 bases of the junction unmatched. This CDR3 region has 14 residues.

This clonotype was picked up many times. The chain carries TRBV18 and TRBJ2-2, with 8 bases fitting TRBD1. The CDR3 length is 14 residues. With 3 bases clipped from V and 6 bases from J, the junction kept 3 bases outside the gene matches. The V gene's germline CDR1 is KGHSH and CDR2 LQKENI. CDR3 residues: CASSPLQGAGELFF. The CDR3 nucleotides read TGTGCCAGCTCACCGTTACAGGGGGCCGGGGAGCTGTTTTTT.

The chain joins TRBV28 to TRBJ1-4, with D perhaps matching TRBD1 (6 bases). Trimming removed 7 bases at V and 6 bases at J, with 18 bases between. The CDR3 length is 15 residues. Germline V gene lookup returns CDR1 MDHEN and CDR2 SYDVKM. This CDR3 is CASTAWDTADEKLFF. Here the CDR3 DNA reads TGTGCCAGCACAGCTTGGGACACGGCGGATGAAAAACTGTTTTTT.

This clonotype appeared a few times. The CDR3 spells CASGGGDGGRADTQYF. CDR3 in DNA: TGTGCCAGCGGTGGAGGTGATGGCGGGAGAGCAGATACGCAGTATTTT. The chain links TRBV5-5 to TRBJ2-3, with 7 nucleotides matching TRBD2. Germline V gene data show CDR1 as SGHKS and CDR2 as YYEKEE (reference sequence). The CDR3 extends over 16 amino acids. V dropped 7 bases and J dropped 4; count of bases not matched to a gene: 15.

This clonotype was seen ten or more times. The chain is built from TRBV7-2 and TRBJ2-1, with unresolved D. Germline assignment: CDR1 SGHTA and CDR2 FQGNSA. The V and J ends lost 5 bases and 7 bases respectively, with 9 bases between them. This CDR3 spans 12 amino acids. CDR3 region: CASSPDRNEQFF. Here the CDR3 DNA reads TGTGCCAGCAGCCCAGATCGAAATGAGCAGTTCTTC.

This chain joins TRBV29-1 and TRBJ2-1; D not certain. From germline, CDR1 is SQVTM and CDR2 ANQGSEA. The ends were cut back, 3 bases at V and 0 bases at J, with 3 bases in the middle. The CDR3 is 12 residues long. The CDR3, as DNA: TGCAGCGTTGAGCACTCCTACAATGAGCAGTTCTTC. It yields the protein CSVEHSYNEQFF.

At least ten counts were recorded for this clonotype. The chain joins TRBV2 to TRBJ2-2; D is perhaps TRBD2 (5 bases). The CDR3 is 17 amino acids. V lost 1 base, J lost 1 base, and 13 bases lay in between. Per germline, CDR1 SNHLY and CDR2 FYNNEI. CDR3 protein: CASSEDPLALNTGELFF. CDR3 sequence (DNA): TGTGCCAGCAGTGAAGACCCTCTAGCCTTGAACACCGGGGAGCTGTTTTTT.

This clonotype occurred a few times. The V call is TRBV7-3, the J call TRBJ2-3; 10 bases agree with TRBD2. The CDR3 consists of 14 residues. V lost 5 bases and J lost 7; bases outside the gene matches: 6. Germline-derived CDR1 and CDR2 are SGHTA and FQGTGA. For the CDR3, the DNA is TGTGCCAGCAGCCTCGGGACTAGCGACAATACGCAGTATTTT. This codes for CASSLGTSDNTQYF.

This clonotype was detected ten times or more. CDR3 DNA sequence: TGTGCCAGCAATCCCGAGGGTGGAGGCTACGAGCAGTACTTC. Translating gives CASNPEGGGYEQYF. The chain carries TRBV2 and TRBJ2-7; tentative D call: TRBD2 (5 bases). The V end was cut by 7 bases, the J end by 3 bases, with 16 bases between. The germline V gene has CDR1 SNHLY and CDR2 FYNNEI. This CDR3 region has 14 residues.

There are a few counts of this clonotype. The chain uses TRBV6-5 and TRBJ2-1, with 14 nucleotides matching TRBD2. The CDR3 spans 16 residues. The V gene end was trimmed by 0 bases and the J gene end by 12 bases; junction bases not matched to a gene: 7. Germline V lookup: CDR1 MNHEY, CDR2 SVGAGI. The CDR3 sequence is CASSYSGLAGAPGQFF. The CDR3 bases are TGTGCCAGCAGTTACTCGGGACTAGCGGGGGCCCCAGGGCAGTTCTTC.

This clonotype was found a few times. The rearrangement joins TRBV29-1 to TRBJ2-5, with TRBD2 matching over 7 bases. The V and J ends lost 4 bases and 2 bases, in that order; junction bases with no gene match: 1. The germline V gene has CDR1 SQVTM and CDR2 ANQGSEA. CDR3 length equals 12 residues. The CDR3 coding sequence is TGCAGCGTTGTCGGGGGGCAAGAGACCCAGTACTTC. Protein product: CSVVGGQETQYF.